The present T cell receptor beta chain was sequenced within a study of identical twins' blood T cells. Study-level background: Some 12 libraries, six alpha and six beta, gave approximately 50 million reads.

Each TCR cDNA library carried sample-specific barcodes on both ends. TCRdb processed the 5' RACE reads anew with MiXCR; each CDR3 protein has one entry. The data hold roughly 340,000 distinct CDR3 sequences, with 28% observed a single time. This clonotype was seen only a few times. What it binds is not known. The CDR3 runs to 15 residues. V lost 4 bases to trimming and J lost 4 bases; unmatched junction nucleotides: 8. The germline CDR1 and CDR2 sequences are SGDLS and YYNGEE. Points from the study as a whole: Even for out-of-frame TCRbeta, twins reportedly shared V gene usage much more than unrelated donors.

Six healthy women, forming three identical twin pairs, donated samples. The chain recombines TRBV9 with TRBJ2-1, with 7 nucleotides matching TRBD2. The sample taken for sequencing was PBMCs. This TCR was sampled from a woman aged 18 to 49 in good health. The CDR3 protein is CASSLSGVLYNEQFF. The CDR3, as DNA: TGTGCCAGCAGCTTAAGCGGGGTTCTTTACAATGAGCAGTTCTTC.